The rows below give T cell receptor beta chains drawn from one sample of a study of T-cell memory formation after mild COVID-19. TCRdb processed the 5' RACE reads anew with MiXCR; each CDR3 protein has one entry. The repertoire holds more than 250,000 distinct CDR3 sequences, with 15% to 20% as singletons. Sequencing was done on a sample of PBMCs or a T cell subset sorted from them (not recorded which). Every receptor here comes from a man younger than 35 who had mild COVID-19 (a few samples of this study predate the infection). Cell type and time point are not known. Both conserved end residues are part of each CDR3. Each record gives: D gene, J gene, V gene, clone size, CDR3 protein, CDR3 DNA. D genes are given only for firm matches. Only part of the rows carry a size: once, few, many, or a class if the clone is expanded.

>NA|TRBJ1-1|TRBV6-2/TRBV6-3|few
CASTNTEAFF
TGTGCCAGCACCAACACTGAAGCTTTCTTT
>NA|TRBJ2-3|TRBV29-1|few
CSVESDITDTQYF
TGCAGCGTTGAAAGTGACATTACAGATACGCAGTATTTT
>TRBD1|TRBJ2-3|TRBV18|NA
CASSLEDGTGGFDTQYF
TGTGCCAGCTCACTCGAAGACGGGACAGGGGGTTTTGATACGCAGTATTTT
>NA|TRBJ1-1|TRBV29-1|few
CSVEGLERNTEAFF
TGCAGCGTTGAAGGTCTTGAAAGGAACACTGAAGCTTTCTTT
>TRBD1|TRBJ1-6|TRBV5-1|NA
CASSLAGQGRSPLHF
TGCGCCAGCAGCTTGGCGGGACAGGGACGTTCACCCCTCCACTTT
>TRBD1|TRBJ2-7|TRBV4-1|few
CASSQDPGGYEQYF
TGCGCCAGCAGCCAAGATCCAGGGGGCTACGAGCAGTACTTC
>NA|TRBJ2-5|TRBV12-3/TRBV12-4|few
CASSTVRGQETQYF
TGTGCCAGCAGTACCGTCCGAGGGCAAGAGACCCAGTACTTC
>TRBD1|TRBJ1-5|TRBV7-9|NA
CASSSGQGVPTQHF
TGTGCCAGCAGCTCCGGACAGGGGGTCCCGACCCAGCATTTT
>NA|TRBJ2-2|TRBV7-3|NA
CASSSGSRGNTGELFF
TGTGCCAGCAGCTCCGGGTCAAGGGGGAACACCGGGGAGCTGTTTTTT
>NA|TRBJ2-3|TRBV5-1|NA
CASRLVPGDTDTQYF
TGCGCCAGCAGATTGGTGCCGGGAGACACAGATACGCAGTATTTT
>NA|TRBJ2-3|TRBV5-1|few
CASSLTATDTQYF
TGCGCCAGCAGCTTGACCGCCACAGATACGCAGTATTTT
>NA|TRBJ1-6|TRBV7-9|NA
CASSSTRLSSYNSPLHF
TGTGCCAGCAGCTCCACCAGATTGAGCTCCTATAATTCACCCCTCCACTTT
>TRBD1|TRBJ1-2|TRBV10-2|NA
CASRRGGYNYGYTF
TGCGCCAGCCGAAGAGGGGGCTATAACTATGGCTACACCTTC
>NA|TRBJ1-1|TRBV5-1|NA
CASSSLGLVNTEAFF
TGCGCCAGCAGCTCCTTAGGGTTGGTTAACACTGAAGCTTTCTTT
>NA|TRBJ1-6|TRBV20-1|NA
CSASRDYNSPLHF
TGCAGTGCTAGCCGGGATTATAATTCACCCCTCCACTTT
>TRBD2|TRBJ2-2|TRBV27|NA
CASSPLRLAGAGELFF
TGTGCCAGCAGTCCCCTCCGACTAGCGGGGGCCGGGGAGCTTTTTTTT
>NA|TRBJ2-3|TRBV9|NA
CASSVVGSSRPDTQYF
TGTGCCAGCAGCGTAGTGGGTAGCTCAAGGCCAGATACGCAGTATTTT
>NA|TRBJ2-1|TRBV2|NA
CASSEALGQQFF
TGTGCCAGCAGTGAAGCGCTAGGGCAGCAGTTCTTC
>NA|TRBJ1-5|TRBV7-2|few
CASSTQDVRGPQHF
TGTGCCAGCAGCACCCAGGACGTTCGGGGGCCCCAGCATTTT
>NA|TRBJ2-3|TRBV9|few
CASSVEGQGSRDTQYF
TGTGCCAGCAGCGTAGAAGGGCAGGGGAGTCGGGATACGCAGTATTTT
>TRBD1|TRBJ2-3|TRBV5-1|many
CASSLARTGVDTQYF
TGCGCCAGCAGCTTAGCCCGGACAGGGGTAGATACGCAGTATTTT
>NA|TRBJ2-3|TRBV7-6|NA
CASSSRRDTYTDTQYF
TGTGCCAGCAGCAGTCGCCGGGACACCTACACAGATACGCAGTATTTT
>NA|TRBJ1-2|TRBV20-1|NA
CSARAPGTPRGYGYTF
TGCAGTGCTAGAGCCCCCGGGACTCCACGGGGATATGGCTACACCTTC
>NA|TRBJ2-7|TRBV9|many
CASSGTGWGSEQYF
TGTGCCAGCAGCGGAACCGGATGGGGGTCCGAGCAGTACTTC
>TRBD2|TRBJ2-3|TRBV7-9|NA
CASTPTGTSGGASDTQYF
TGTGCCAGCACCCCAACCGGGACTAGCGGGGGGGCCTCAGATACGCAGTATTTT
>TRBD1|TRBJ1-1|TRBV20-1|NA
CSARELDRVRTEAFF
TGCAGTGCTAGGGAACTGGACAGGGTCAGGACTGAAGCTTTCTTT
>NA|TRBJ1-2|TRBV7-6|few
CASSLNGDGYTF
TGTGCCAGCAGCTTAAATGGAGATGGCTACACCTTC
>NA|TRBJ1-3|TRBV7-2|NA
CASSRNRGSGNTIYF
TGTGCCAGCAGCCGAAACAGAGGCTCTGGAAACACCATATATTTT
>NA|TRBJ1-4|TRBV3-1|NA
CASSPHLGTTEKLFF
TGTGCCAGCAGCCCCCACCTTGGGACAACTGAAAAACTGTTTTTT
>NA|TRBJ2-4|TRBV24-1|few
CATSDPGAGAKNIQYF
TGTGCCACCAGTGATCCTGGCGCTGGGGCCAAAAACATTCAGTACTTC
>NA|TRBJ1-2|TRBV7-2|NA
CASSILVRGASYGYTF
TGTGCCAGCAGCATACTTGTTCGGGGGGCTAGCTATGGCTACACCTTC
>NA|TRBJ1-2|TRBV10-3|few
CAISYKAFSYGYTF
TGTGCCATCAGCTACAAGGCTTTCAGCTATGGCTACACCTTC
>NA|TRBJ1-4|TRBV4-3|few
CASSQDLIRTATNEKLFF
TGCGCCAGCAGCCAAGATTTGATTAGGACAGCAACTAATGAAAAACTGTTTTTT
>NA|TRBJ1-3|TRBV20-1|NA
CSARTDSGNTIYF
TGCAGTGCTAGAACAGACAGTGGAAACACCATATATTTT
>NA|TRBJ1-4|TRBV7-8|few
CASRRDRGGSEKLFF
TGTGCCAGCAGACGGGACCGCGGGGGGAGTGAAAAACTGTTTTTT
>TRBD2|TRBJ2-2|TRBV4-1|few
CASSQVRGGAWTGELFF
TGCGCCAGCAGCCAAGTCCGCGGGGGGGCATGGACCGGGGAGCTGTTTTTT
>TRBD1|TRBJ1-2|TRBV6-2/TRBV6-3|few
CASTDRDNYGYTF
TGTGCCAGCACGGACAGGGATAACTATGGCTACACCTTC
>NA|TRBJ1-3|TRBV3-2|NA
CASSPDVGQGPSGNTIYF
TGTGCCAGCAGCCCCGACGTGGGACAGGGACCATCTGGAAACACCATATATTTT
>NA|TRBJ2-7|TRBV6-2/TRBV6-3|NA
CASSPSAPYEQYF
TGTGCCAGCAGTCCCTCAGCCCCCTACGAGCAGTACTTC
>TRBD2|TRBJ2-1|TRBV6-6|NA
CASRRAGLQFF
TGTGCCAGCAGACGGGCGGGACTACAGTTCTTC
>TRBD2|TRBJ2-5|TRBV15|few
CATSRGGAQETQYF
TGTGCCACCAGCAGGGGAGGGGCCCAAGAGACCCAGTACTTC
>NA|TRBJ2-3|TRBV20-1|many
CSALSTDTHTQYF
TGCAGTGCCCTTAGCACAGATACGCATACGCAGTATTTT
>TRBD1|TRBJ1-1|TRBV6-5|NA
CASRGQGAGDTEAFF
TGTGCCAGCAGGGGACAGGGGGCTGGGGACACTGAAGCTTTCTTT
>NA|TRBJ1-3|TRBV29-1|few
CSVGDRSGNTIYF
TGCAGCGTTGGAGACCGCTCTGGAAACACCATATATTTT
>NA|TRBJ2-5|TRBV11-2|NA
CASSLDGGQQETQYF
TGTGCCAGCAGCTTAGACGGGGGGCAGCAAGAGACCCAGTACTTC
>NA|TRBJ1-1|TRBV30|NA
CAWSRVEAFF
TGTGCCTGGAGTCGGGTCGAAGCTTTCTTT
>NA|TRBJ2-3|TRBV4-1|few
CASSQGRRGGTDTQYF
TGCGCCAGCAGCCAAGGACGTCGCGGGGGCACAGATACGCAGTATTTT
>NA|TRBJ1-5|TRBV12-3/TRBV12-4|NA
CASRSPDGYQPQHF
TGTGCCAGCAGATCTCCTGACGGGTATCAGCCCCAGCATTTT
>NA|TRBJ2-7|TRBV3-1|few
CASMREGSYEQYF
TGTGCCAGCATGCGTGAGGGGTCCTACGAGCAGTACTTC
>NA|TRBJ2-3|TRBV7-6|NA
CASSLDVDTQYF
TGTGCCAGCAGCTTAGATGTGGATACGCAGTATTTT
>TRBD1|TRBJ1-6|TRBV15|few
CATRVTGLKSPLHF
TGTGCCACCAGGGTGACAGGGCTAAAGTCACCCCTCCACTTT
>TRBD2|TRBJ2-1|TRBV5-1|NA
CASSIGTTNEQFF
TGCGCCAGCAGCATCGGGACTACCAATGAGCAGTTCTTC
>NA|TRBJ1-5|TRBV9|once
CASSVLSGGRPLSNQPQHF
TGTGCCAGCAGCGTACTTTCGGGGGGGCGGCCATTGAGCAATCAGCCCCAGCATTTT
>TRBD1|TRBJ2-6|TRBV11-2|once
CASSRTGGFTGANVLTF
TGTGCCAGCAGCCGGACAGGGGGCTTTACTGGGGCCAACGTCCTGACTTTC
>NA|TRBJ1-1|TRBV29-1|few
CSGVSSVTEAFF
TGCAGCGGTGTATCTTCTGTAACTGAAGCTTTCTTT